The 23 T cell receptor beta chains below all came from one sample that was sequenced in a study of blood T cell repertoires in COVID-19. Assay: immunoSEQ multiplex PCR; the TCRdb copy retains only in-frame clones and omits some. In the table there are some 200,000 clones, about 84% of which are singletons. Sequenced sample: PBMCs or T cells enriched from blood (not recorded which). The receptor set was obtained from a woman aged 40 to 55 with acute COVID-19.

The chain couples TRBV7-8 to TRBJ1-2; D remains ambiguous. Looked up from germline, CDR1 is SGHVS and CDR2 is FQNEAQ. V was trimmed by 1 base and J by 3 bases, leaving 9 bases between them. This CDR3 region has 14 residues. DNA for the CDR3: TGTGCCAGCAGCTTAGTGGGCCAGGACTATGGCTACACCTTC. Its protein product is CASSLVGQDYGYTF.

This clone was observed a single time. This sequence joins TRBV6-5 and TRBJ2-7, with TRBD1 matching 7 bases. Germline trimming cut 7 bases from V and 4 bases from J; bases unmatched to any gene: 10. Germline V gene data show CDR1 as MNHEY and CDR2 as SVGAGI. The CDR3 totals 14 residues. CDR3 amino acids: CASTDGGQLYEQYF. The CDR3 bases are TGTGCCAGCACCGATGGGGGACAGTTATACGAGCAGTACTTC.

This clone was observed a single time. The chain combines TRBV28 with TRBJ1-4; 9 bases agree with TRBD1. Germline V lookup: CDR1 MDHEN, CDR2 SYDVKM. The CDR3 runs to 15 residues. With V trimmed by 6 bases and J by 6 bases, 8 bases remained unmatched. CDR3 residues: CASSRSGTGYEKLFF. The CDR3 nucleotides are TGTGCCAGCAGCCGGTCCGGGACAGGGTATGAAAAACTGTTTTTT. Full variable domain (remainder filled in from reference TRBV28 and TRBJ1-4): DVKVTQSSRYLVKRTGEKVFLECVQDMDHENMFWYRQDPGLGLRLIYFSYDVKMKEKGDIPEGYSVSREKKERFSLILESASTNQTSMYLCASSRSGTGYEKLFFGSGTQLSVL.

The chain uses TRBV25-1 and TRBJ1-1; D remains ambiguous. Trimming stripped 8 bases from V and 5 bases from J, with 9 bases between. The CDR3 runs 11 residues. Germline assignment: CDR1 MGHDK and CDR2 SYGVNS. The CDR3 DNA reads TGTGCCAGCGTCAGTTATACTGAAGCTTTCTTT. This codes for CASVSYTEAFF.

In its sample, this clone was seen a few times. The chain is built from TRBV7-9 and TRBJ1-3; D remains unclear. Per the germline V gene, CDR1 is SEHNR and CDR2 is FQNEAQ (reference sequence). The CDR3 is made up of 13 amino acids. V lost 6 bases and J 5 bases, leaving 11 bases between the germline ends. The CDR3 region is CASRPPRRNTIYF. The CDR3 DNA reads as TGTGCCAGCAGACCACCGAGGAGAAACACCATATATTTT.

The rearrangement uses TRBV28 and TRBJ2-5; TRBD2 might be the D (6 bases). In germline, CDR1 is MDHEN, CDR2 SYDVKM. With 5 bases removed from V and 2 bases from J, the gap between germline ends came to 15 bases. The CDR3 is made up of 15 amino acids. The CDR3 sequence is CASSGGVSNQETQYF. For the CDR3, the DNA is TGTGCCAGCAGTGGCGGGGTCAGTAATCAAGAGACCCAGTACTTC.

The CDR3 region is CASSPSRTSGSVEQYF. The CDR3 DNA reads as TGTGCCAGCAGCCCTTCTCGGACTAGCGGGAGTGTCGAGCAGTACTTC. The chain has TRBV5-4 and TRBJ2-7; 13 positions match TRBD2. The germline V gene has CDR1 SGHNT and CDR2 YYREEE (reference sequence). Germline trimming cut 4 bases from V and 6 bases from J; bases unmatched to any gene: 10. The CDR3 loop spans 16 amino acids.

The rearrangement links TRBV2 to TRBJ1-6; D is perhaps TRBD1 (6 bases). Germline-derived CDR1 and CDR2 are SNHLY and FYNNEI. With 7 bases removed from V and 10 bases from J, the gap between germline ends came to 11 bases. The CDR3 consists of 12 residues. The CDR3 sequence is CASKGDESPLHF. The CDR3 DNA reads TGTGCCAGCAAGGGGGACGAGTCACCCCTCCACTTT.

The chain uses TRBV6-6 and TRBJ2-7, with TRBD1 matching 10 bases. The germline gives CDR1 MNHNY, CDR2 SVGAGI (reference sequence). J lost 1 base, V lost 6 bases, and 6 bases had no gene match. This CDR3 contains 15 residues. The CDR3 DNA follows: TGTGCCAGCAGCCACCGGGACAGGGGATCCTACGAGCAGTACTTC. Protein product: CASSHRDRGSYEQYF.

This clone showed up just a few times. DNA of the CDR3: TGTGCCAGCAGATTCGGCGGGACAGTTGATTACTATGGCTACACCTTC. Protein sequence: CASRFGGTVDYYGYTF. The chain has TRBV2 and TRBJ1-2, with 7 bases fitting TRBD1. The germline gives CDR1 SNHLY, CDR2 FYNNEI. J was trimmed by 3 bases and V by 6 bases; bases with no gene match: 13. CDR3 length equals 16 residues.

The J gene is TRBJ2-3, the V gene TRBV14, with 8 nucleotides matching TRBD2. Trimming took 4 bases from V and 2 from J; bases not matched to a gene: 5. Looked up from germline, CDR1 is SGHDN and CDR2 is FVKESK. This CDR3 has 15 residues. The CDR3 DNA follows: TGTGCCAGCAGCCGCGTCGGGAGGGCCACAGATACGCAGTATTTT. Translation: CASSRVGRATDTQYF.

The chain links TRBV24-1 to TRBJ1-2; D not resolved. This CDR3 contains 15 residues. Trimming took off 4 bases at V and 8 bases at J, with 19 bases between the two ends. From germline, CDR1 is KGHDR and CDR2 SFDVKD. The CDR3 here is CATSDPRAGLTGYTF. For the CDR3, the DNA is TGTGCCACCAGTGACCCTCGGGCGGGGTTGACGGGCTACACCTTC.

This rearrangement joins TRBV10-3 to TRBJ2-3; 7 bases match TRBD2. In germline, CDR1 is ENHRY, CDR2 SYGVKD. CDR3 length: 15 residues. J lost 5 bases, V lost 5 bases, and 10 bases had no gene match. The CDR3 coding sequence is TGTGCCATCAGTCAGAGCGGGACCCCAGAAGATACGCAGTATTTT. Translation: CAISQSGTPEDTQYF.

The J gene is TRBJ1-4, the V gene TRBV27; a weak D match, TRBD1 (6 bases). Trimming shortened V by 4 bases and J by 8 bases, and 17 bases separated the two germline ends. Germline V gene lookup returns CDR1 MNHEY and CDR2 SMNVEV (reference sequence). CDR3 length equals 15 residues. The CDR3 region is CASSSITGLGEKLFF. Written as DNA, the CDR3 is TGTGCCAGCAGTTCCATAACAGGGTTGGGCGAAAAACTGTTTTTT.

This clone was found a few times. J is TRBJ1-1 and V is TRBV4-1; no firm D call. The ends were cut back, 3 bases at V and 2 bases at J, with 16 bases in the middle. Germline assignment: CDR1 MGHRA and CDR2 YSYEKL. The CDR3 length is 16 residues. This chain's CDR3 is CASSQVWTRGNTEAFF. The CDR3, as DNA: TGCGCCAGCAGCCAGGTGTGGACTAGAGGAAACACTGAAGCTTTCTTT.

The V gene is TRBV6-6, the J gene TRBJ1-5, with TRBD1 identical over 10 bases. V lost 6 bases, J lost 0 bases, and 8 bases stayed unmatched. The CDR3 spans 17 residues. Germline lookup yields CDR1 MNHNY and CDR2 SVGAGI (reference sequence). This CDR3 is CASSRQGTGVSNQPQHF. CDR3 sequence (DNA): TGTGCCAGCAGCCGACAGGGGACAGGGGTTAGCAATCAGCCCCAGCATTTT.

The genes are TRBV7-8 and TRBJ2-2, with D possibly being TRBD1 (6 bases). With 1 base removed from V and 4 bases from J, the gap between germline ends came to 13 bases. Germline CDR1 and CDR2: SGHVS and FQNEAQ. This CDR3 comprises 16 residues. The CDR3 here is CASSLGSNRATGELFF. CDR3 nucleotides: TGTGCCAGCAGCTTAGGTTCGAACAGGGCCACCGGGGAGCTGTTTTTT.

CDR3 loop: CASSPLTGVRSEQYF. CDR3 in DNA: TGTGCCAGCAGTCCACTGACAGGGGTAAGGAGCGAGCAGTACTTC. The rearrangement uses TRBV28 and TRBJ2-7; TRBD1 agrees at 8 bases. The V gene end was trimmed by 5 bases and the J gene end by 6 bases; junction bases not matched to a gene: 12. From germline, CDR1 is MDHEN and CDR2 SYDVKM. This CDR3 is built from 15 residues.

The rearrangement links TRBV19 to TRBJ1-1; D perhaps matches TRBD1 (6 bases). The V gene's germline CDR1 is LNHDA and CDR2 SQIVND (reference sequence). V was clipped by 1 base and J by 3 bases, with 9 bases between them. This CDR3 comprises 14 residues. The CDR3 DNA follows: TGTGCCAGTAGTATAGCAGGGGATGACACTGAAGCTTTCTTT. Translated, it gives CASSIAGDDTEAFF.

The V gene is TRBV6-1, the J gene TRBJ2-1; 10 bases match TRBD1. V trimming: 1 base; J trimming: 8 bases; junction bases outside the gene matches: 8. CDR3 length: 16 residues. The V gene's germline CDR1 is MNHNS and CDR2 SASEGT. The CDR3 protein is CASSEDSTGGLDEQFF. Written as DNA, the CDR3 is TGTGCCAGCAGTGAAGACTCGACAGGGGGCCTAGATGAGCAGTTCTTC.

The V gene is TRBV5-1, the J gene TRBJ2-1; 7 bases align to TRBD1. The germline V gene encodes CDR1 SGHRS and CDR2 YFSETQ. Trimming removed 3 bases from V and 5 bases from J; junction bases left unmatched: 8. This CDR3 comprises 15 residues. The CDR3 is CASSWTGTADNEQFF. The CDR3 nucleotides are TGCGCCAGCAGCTGGACCGGGACAGCGGACAATGAGCAGTTCTTC.

The chain is built from TRBV11-2 and TRBJ2-1; maybe TRBD1 (6 bases). The CDR3 sequence is 16 residues long. V gave up 5 bases and J gave up 8 bases, with 22 bases separating them. Germline CDR1 is SGHAT and CDR2 is FQNNGV. The CDR3 protein is CASSPEGDTSLDEQFF. DNA of the CDR3: TGTGCCAGCAGCCCGGAAGGGGACACTAGTCTCGATGAGCAGTTCTTC.

This chain links TRBV6-1 with TRBJ1-4; no clear D gene. Germline lookup yields CDR1 MNHNS and CDR2 SASEGT. The germline V and J ends were trimmed by 1 base and 3 bases, with 12 bases remaining between them. The CDR3 contains 16 residues. This CDR3 is CASSEGGWRANEKLFF. The CDR3 DNA sequence: TGTGCCAGCAGTGAAGGAGGATGGCGGGCTAATGAAAAACTGTTTTTT.